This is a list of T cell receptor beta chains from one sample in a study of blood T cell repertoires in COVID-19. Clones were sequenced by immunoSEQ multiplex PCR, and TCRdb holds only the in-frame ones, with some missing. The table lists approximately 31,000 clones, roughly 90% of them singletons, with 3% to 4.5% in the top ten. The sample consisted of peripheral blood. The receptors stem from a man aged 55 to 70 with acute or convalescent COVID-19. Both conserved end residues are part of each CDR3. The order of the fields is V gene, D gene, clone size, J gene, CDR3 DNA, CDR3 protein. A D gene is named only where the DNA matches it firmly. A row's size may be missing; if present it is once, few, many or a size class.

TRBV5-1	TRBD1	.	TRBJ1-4	TGCGCCAGCAGCGTCGGGACAGGGGCTGAAAAACTGTTTTTT	CASSVGTGAEKLFF
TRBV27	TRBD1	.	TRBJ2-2	TGTGCCAGCAGCATCCGGGACAGGGAGTCCGGGGAGCTGTTTTTT	CASSIRDRESGELFF
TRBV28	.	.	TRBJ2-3	TGTGCCAGCAGTTCCGCAGAGAGGGAAAGCACAGATACGCAGTATTTT	CASSSAERESTDTQYF
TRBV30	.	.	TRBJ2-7	TGTGCCTGGAGCCATGCCACGCGGGGGCAGTACTTC	CAWSHATRGQYF
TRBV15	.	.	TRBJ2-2	TGTGCCACCAGCAGAGATCTAAGGAGCTCAGACACCGGGGAGCTGTTTTTT	CATSRDLRSSDTGELFF
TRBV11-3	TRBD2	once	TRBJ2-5	TGTGCCAGCAGCCCTCGCCGGAGGGAGGGAGAGACCCAGTACTTC	CASSPRRREGETQYF
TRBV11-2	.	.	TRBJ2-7	TGTGCCAGCAGCTTAGTTGGGGGGAACTACGAGCAGTACTTC	CASSLVGGNYEQYF
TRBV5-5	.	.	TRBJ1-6	TGTGCCAGCAGTGACAGGACCCTATTTAATTCACCCCTCCACTTT	CASSDRTLFNSPLHF
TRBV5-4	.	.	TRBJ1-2	TGTGCCAGCAGCTTGGGCTGGGGGCAGGGTGGCTACACCTTC	CASSLGWGQGGYTF
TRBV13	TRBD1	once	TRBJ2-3	TGTGCCAGCAGCATACCCTACCGGGACAGGGATAAGGCTGCAGATACGCAGTATTTT	CASSIPYRDRDKAADTQYF
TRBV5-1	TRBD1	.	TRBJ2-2	TGCGCCAGCGGGGGACAGGGGGATAACACCGGGGAGCTGTTTTTT	CASGGQGDNTGELFF
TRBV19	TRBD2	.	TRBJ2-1	TGTGCCAGTAGTCCCCTTGGACTAGCGGGAGGTGAGCAGTTCTTC	CASSPLGLAGGEQFF
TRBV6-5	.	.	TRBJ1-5	TGTGCCAGCGGTAGAGTCAGGGCTAGCAATCAGCCCCAGCATTTT	CASGRVRASNQPQHF
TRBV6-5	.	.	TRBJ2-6	TGTGCCAGCATTTCCAGCGCTAGTGGGGCCAACGTCCTGACTTTC	CASISSASGANVLTF
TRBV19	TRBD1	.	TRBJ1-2	TGTGCCAGTAGTGACAGGGGATCCTATGGCTACACCTTC	CASSDRGSYGYTF
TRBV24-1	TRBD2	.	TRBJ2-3	TGTGCCACCAGTGATCGGACTAGCGGGAGTTTAGATACGCAGTATTTT	CATSDRTSGSLDTQYF
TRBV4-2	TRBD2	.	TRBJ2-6	TGTGCCAGCTCCTGGGCGGGGGGCTCTGGGGCCAACGTCCTGACTTTC	CASSWAGGSGANVLTF
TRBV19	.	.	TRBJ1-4	TGTGCCAGTAGTATAGTTGGAGCCGGGGAGGGTGAAAAACTGTTTTTT	CASSIVGAGEGEKLFF
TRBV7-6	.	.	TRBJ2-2	TGTGCCAGCAGCTTGCAAGGAGCCGGGGAGCTGTTTTTT	CASSLQGAGELFF
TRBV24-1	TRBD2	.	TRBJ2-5	TGTGCCACCAGTGCGGGGGGAACTTTACAAGAGACCCAGTACTTC	CATSAGGTLQETQYF
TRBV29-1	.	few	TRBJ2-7	TGCAGCGTTGAATCACAGGCCAACTACGAGCAGTACTTC	CSVESQANYEQYF
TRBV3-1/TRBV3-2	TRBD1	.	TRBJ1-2	TGTGCCAGCAGTCCGCGGGACAGGTCGGGCTATGGCTACACCTTC	CASSPRDRSGYGYTF
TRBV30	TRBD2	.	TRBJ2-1	TGTGCCGTTCAAGGTATGACTAGCGGAAACAATGAGCAGTTCTTC	CAVQGMTSGNNEQFF
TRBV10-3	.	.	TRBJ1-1	TGTGCCATCAGTGAGTCGACTCGGTTGAACACTGAAGCTTTCTTT	CAISESTRLNTEAFF
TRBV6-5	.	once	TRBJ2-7	TGTGCCAGCAGTTTCCCTAAGGAGCAGTACTTC	CASSFPKEQYF
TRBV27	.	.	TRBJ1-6	TGTGCCAGCAGTTCGGACAGATATAATTCACCCCTCCACTTT	CASSSDRYNSPLHF
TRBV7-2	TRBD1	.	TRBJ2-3	TGTGCCAGCAGCTATGCGACAGGGTGGGTCACAGATACGCAGTATTTT	CASSYATGWVTDTQYF